Below are 30 T cell receptor beta chains sequenced from a single sample in a study of T cell responses to AZD1222 COVID-19 vaccine. The repertoire was sequenced with immunoSEQ multiplex PCR; TCRdb's copy has only in-frame clones and lacks some. This table has 95,000 to 150,000 clones, 88% appearing once. Source: peripheral blood, taken on day 0 of AZD1222 vaccination. The receptors derive from an adult in good health.

The chain links TRBV6-1 to TRBJ2-7; D ambiguous. This CDR3 is built from 13 residues. Trimming shortened V by 3 bases and J by 3 bases, and 9 bases separated the two germline ends. The germline CDR1 and CDR2 sequences are MNHNS and SASEGT. The CDR3 loop reads CASSDNTYYEQYF. For the CDR3, the DNA is TGTGCCAGCAGTGACAACACCTACTACGAGCAGTACTTC.

V gene TRBV5-1 combines with J gene TRBJ1-3; 7 bases are shared with TRBD1. V dropped 4 bases and J dropped 0; count of bases not matched to a gene: 7. The CDR3 covers 16 residues. Germline CDR1 and CDR2: SGHRS and YFSETQ. The CDR3 loop reads CASSREGTASGNTIYF. In nucleotides, the CDR3 is TGCGCCAGCAGCCGGGAGGGGACAGCCTCTGGAAACACCATATATTTT.

This sequence joins TRBV5-1 and TRBJ2-7; 8 bases fit TRBD2. Germline trimming cut 4 bases from V and 0 bases from J; bases unmatched to any gene: 9. CDR3 length: 16 residues. The germline CDR1 and CDR2 sequences are SGHRS and YFSETQ. Here the CDR3 DNA reads TGCGCCAGCAGCCTGGACGGGACTAGGAGCTCCTACGAGCAGTACTTC. Protein: CASSLDGTRSSYEQYF.

The gene calls are TRBV5-1 and TRBJ1-1; D not certain. The CDR3 length is 15 residues. Germline-derived CDR1 and CDR2 are SGHRS and YFSETQ. V lost 0 bases, J lost 1 base, and 10 bases lay in between. DNA of the CDR3: TGCGCCAGCAGCTTGGAGGTATCGGCGAACACTGAAGCTTTCTTT. Translation gives CASSLEVSANTEAFF.

The chain couples TRBV10-2 to TRBJ1-2; no clear D. Germline V lookup: CDR1 WSHSY, CDR2 SAAADI. The length of the CDR3 is 12 residues. The ends were cut back, 6 bases at V and 4 bases at J, with 9 bases in the middle. CDR3 in amino acids: CASRDGAYGYTF. CDR3 DNA: TGCGCCAGCAGGGACGGAGCCTATGGCTACACCTTC.

V and J are TRBV19 and TRBJ1-1; D is unresolved. The CDR3 covers 11 residues. Germline lookup yields CDR1 LNHDA and CDR2 SQIVND (reference sequence). Trimming took 7 bases from V and 11 from J, leaving 14 bases between them. CDR3 region: CASTGLRWAFF. CDR3 DNA: TGTGCCAGTACTGGGCTTAGATGGGCTTTCTTT.

The chain couples TRBV30 to TRBJ2-5; 9 bases are a match to TRBD1. This CDR3 contains 14 residues. CDR1 and CDR2 (germline): GTSNPN, SVGIG (reference sequence). Trimming removed 3 bases from V and 1 base from J; junction bases left unmatched: 3. Here the CDR3 DNA reads TGTGCCTGGAGCAGGGACAGGGTCCAAGAGACCCAGTACTTC. Translation: CAWSRDRVQETQYF.

In this sample, this clone turned up a few times. This chain links TRBV29-1 with TRBJ1-1; unclear D gene. The V gene lost 6 bases and the J gene lost 3 bases, with 14 bases spanning the gap. The length of the CDR3 is 13 residues. Germline V gives CDR1 SQVTM, CDR2 ANQGSEA. The CDR3 loop reads CSVALSPDTEAFF. The CDR3 DNA reads TGCAGCGTGGCTTTGAGCCCCGACACTGAAGCTTTCTTT.

This chain uses TRBV6-1 with TRBJ1-5; 11 bases are a match to TRBD1. V dropped 0 bases and J dropped 1; count of bases not matched to a gene: 5. CDR3 length: 18 amino acids. The germline V gene encodes CDR1 MNHNS and CDR2 SASEGT. CDR3 bases: TGTGCCAGCAGTGAAGCGGGACAGGGGGTAATAAGCAATCAGCCCCAGCATTTT. As protein: CASSEAGQGVISNQPQHF.

V usage is TRBV10-3 and J usage is TRBJ2-7; 11 nucleotides align to TRBD2. The CDR3 contains 14 residues. CDR1 and CDR2 from the germline V gene are ENHRY and SYGVKD. Germline trimming cut 0 bases from V and 6 bases from J; bases unmatched to any gene: 1. DNA for the CDR3: TGTGCCATCAGTGAGTCCCTAGCGGGAGGCGAGCAGTACTTC. It codes for CAISESLAGGEQYF.

The chain employs TRBV6-1 and TRBJ2-5; tentatively, D is TRBD1 (5 bases). Trimming removed 3 bases at V and 7 bases at J, with 15 bases between. Germline loops: CDR1 MNHNS, CDR2 SASEGT. The CDR3 covers 14 residues. The CDR3 DNA is TGTGCCAGCAGTGAGACAGCCCGGCGAGGGACCCAGTACTTC. Translated: CASSETARRGTQYF.

The chain employs TRBV2 and TRBJ2-5; possible D gene TRBD1, 6 bases. Trimming removed 6 bases from V and 5 bases from J, with 16 bases in between. Looked up from germline, CDR1 is SNHLY and CDR2 is FYNNEI. This CDR3 spans 14 amino acids. The CDR3 region has the DNA TGTGCCAGCAGGTGGGACACCGTTAGGGAGACCCAGTACTTC. This encodes CASRWDTVRETQYF.

This clone came up once. Written as DNA, the CDR3 is TGTGCCAGCACCCCGCGGGGCGGGTCCCCCTCGACGCAGTATTTT. Protein sequence: CASTPRGGSPSTQYF. The chain couples TRBV27 to TRBJ2-3, with a weak D call TRBD2 (6 bases). The germline gives CDR1 MNHEY, CDR2 SMNVEV (reference sequence). The CDR3 has 15 amino acids. The V and J ends lost 7 bases and 9 bases respectively, with 23 bases between them.

The chain uses TRBV7-3 and TRBJ2-1; 8 bases match TRBD2. Trimming cost V 8 bases and J 2 bases; bases outside gene matches: 8. Per the germline V gene, CDR1 is SGHTA and CDR2 is FQGTGA. The CDR3 loop spans 15 amino acids. The DNA of the CDR3 is TGTGCCAGCTCTCCCCTCGGGGGGGCCTACAATGAGCAGTTCTTC. This translates into CASSPLGGAYNEQFF.

V usage is TRBV28 and J usage is TRBJ2-3; TRBD2 matches 12 bases. V lost 4 bases, J lost 1 base, and 3 bases stayed unmatched. The CDR3 has 16 residues. Per germline, CDR1 MDHEN and CDR2 SYDVKM. CDR3 amino acids: CASSSRTSGGTDTQYF. In DNA form, the CDR3 reads TGTGCCAGCAGTTCCCGGACTAGCGGGGGCACAGATACGCAGTATTTT.

This chain joins TRBV5-4 and TRBJ1-2; no clear D. This CDR3 has 15 amino acids. Trimming left V 0 bases short and J 4 bases short, with 13 bases between. Germline V lookup: CDR1 SGHNT, CDR2 YYREEE (reference sequence). This CDR3 reads CASSLGAGSGYGYTF. In nucleotides, the CDR3 is TGTGCCAGCAGCTTGGGAGCGGGGAGCGGCTATGGCTACACCTTC.

The chain joins TRBV27 to TRBJ2-7, with D possibly called TRBD1 or TRBD2 (7 bases each). The CDR3 is made up of 16 amino acids. V dropped 4 bases and J dropped 2 bases, with 18 bases sitting between them. Germline assignment: CDR1 MNHEY and CDR2 SMNVEV (reference sequence). CDR3: CASSYRPGGGAYEQYF. Written as DNA, the CDR3 is TGTGCCAGCAGTTACCGCCCAGGGGGGGGAGCCTACGAGCAGTACTTC.

This chain's CDR3 is CASSVDGGNTIYF. For the CDR3, the DNA is TGCGCCAGCAGCGTTGATGGCGGAAACACCATATATTTT. The chain recombines TRBV5-1 with TRBJ1-3, with D unclear. Germline CDR1 and CDR2: SGHRS and YFSETQ. V lost 4 bases and J lost 4, with 9 bases in between. The CDR3 is 13 amino acids.

V is TRBV2 and J is TRBJ2-1, with TRBD2 matching 7 bases. Germline V gene lookup returns CDR1 SNHLY and CDR2 FYNNEI. The V and J ends lost 9 bases and 2 bases, in that order; junction bases with no gene match: 13. The CDR3 spans 16 residues. CDR3 amino acids: CASWSSGTTTYNEQFF. The CDR3 DNA reads TGTGCCAGTTGGTCCAGCGGGACGACGACCTACAATGAGCAGTTCTTC.

This clone was observed once. This chain connects TRBV6-1 to TRBJ1-1; 8 nucleotides match TRBD1. The V gene end was trimmed by 3 bases and the J gene end by 6 bases; junction bases not matched to a gene: 6. Germline V gene lookup returns CDR1 MNHNS and CDR2 SASEGT. This CDR3 region has 14 residues. The CDR3 DNA sequence: TGTGCCAGCAGTGAGGACAGGGTGAGCGCTGAAGCTTTCTTT. It yields the protein CASSEDRVSAEAFF.

V usage is TRBV10-3 and J usage is TRBJ2-7; D is unclear. CDR3 length equals 12 residues. Trimming stripped 4 bases from V and 2 bases from J, with 6 bases between. Germline CDR1 ENHRY, CDR2 SYGVKD. The chain's CDR3 is CAISALTYEQYF. Here the CDR3 DNA reads TGTGCCATCAGTGCCCTCACCTACGAGCAGTACTTC.

The J gene is TRBJ2-7, the V gene TRBV7-3; TRBD1 agrees at 8 bases. Germline CDR1 SGHTA, CDR2 FQGTGA. After removal of 5 bases from V and 9 bases from J, the junction contained 6 bases not matched to a gene. The length of the CDR3 is 12 residues. The CDR3 nucleotides are TGTGCCAGCAGCCTTGGACAGGGTCCGCAGTACTTC. As protein: CASSLGQGPQYF.

V is TRBV28 and J is TRBJ1-5; unclear D gene. This CDR3 is 11 amino acids long. V gave up 2 bases and J gave up 8 bases, with 4 bases separating them. Germline CDR1 MDHEN, CDR2 SYDVKM. The CDR3 DNA reads TGTGCCAGCAGTTTAGGGGAGCCCCAGCATTTT. This codes for CASSLGEPQHF.

V gene TRBV2 combines with J gene TRBJ1-4; possible D gene TRBD1, 5 bases. Trimming shortened V by 5 bases and J by 8 bases, and 15 bases separated the two germline ends. CDR1 is SNHLY, CDR2 FYNNEI, per germline. This CDR3 comprises 14 residues. CDR3 in amino acids: CASSTAHRGEKLFF. The CDR3, as DNA: TGTGCCAGCAGTACGGCCCATCGGGGGGAAAAACTGTTTTTT.

The V call is TRBV19, the J call TRBJ1-5, with D possibly being TRBD1 (5 bases). The germline CDR1 and CDR2 sequences are LNHDA and SQIVND (reference sequence). V lost 1 base and J 2 bases, leaving 12 bases between the germline ends. This CDR3 spans 16 amino acids. CDR3 DNA: TGTGCCAGTAGTATAGGGGGCGGAGTGGGCAATCAGCCCCAGCATTTT. Protein product: CASSIGGGVGNQPQHF.

J is TRBJ2-7 and V is TRBV12-3 or TRBV12-4; D may correspond to TRBD1 or TRBD2 (5 bases each). The CDR3 consists of 11 residues. V was trimmed by 9 bases and J by 2 bases, leaving 8 bases between them. CDR3 loop: CASRGAYEQYF. The CDR3 nucleotides read TGTGCCAGTAGAGGGGCCTACGAGCAGTACTTC.

This chain uses TRBV4-1 with TRBJ2-1; the D call may be TRBD1 or TRBD2 (6 bases each). V lost 4 bases, J lost 8 bases, and 21 bases lay in between. Germline V lookup: CDR1 MGHRA, CDR2 YSYEKL. This CDR3 has 16 amino acids. CDR3 DNA sequence: TGCGCCAGCAGCCCTCAGGGGCTAGCGAACAGCGATGAGCAGTTCTTC. As protein: CASSPQGLANSDEQFF.

The gene calls are TRBV7-3 and TRBJ1-1, with 10 bases fitting TRBD1. The CDR3 is 13 amino acids. Germline CDR1 reads SGHTA; CDR2 reads FQGTGA. V was pared by 8 bases and J by 2 bases, with 2 bases of the junction left unmatched. This CDR3 reads CASATGGNTEAFF. CDR3 DNA: TGTGCCAGCGCGACAGGGGGCAACACTGAAGCTTTCTTT.

This chain joins TRBV3-1 (or the pseudogene TRBV3-2) and TRBJ1-2; 8 nucleotides agree with TRBD1. V gave up 1 base and J gave up 5 bases; unmatched junction bases: 9. Germline CDR1 is LGHDT and CDR2 is YNNKEL (reference sequence). The CDR3 is 16 amino acids. This CDR3 is CASSQVVSGGGYGYTF. The CDR3 nucleotides read TGTGCCAGCAGCCAAGTGGTATCAGGGGGCGGTTATGGCTACACCTTC.

This chain links TRBV5-4 with TRBJ2-2; 8 nucleotides match TRBD1. The germline gives CDR1 SGHNT, CDR2 YYREEE (reference sequence). After removal of 3 bases from V and 6 bases from J, the junction contained 7 bases not matched to a gene. The CDR3 has 15 residues. CDR3 loop: CASSSGGSWSGELFF. The CDR3 bases are TGTGCCAGCAGCTCAGGGGGCTCCTGGTCCGGGGAGCTGTTTTTT.